Listed below are T cell receptor beta chains from one sample, sequenced in a study of Graves' ophthalmopathy and Graves' hyperthyroidism. A single record per CDR3 protein comes from TCRdb applying MiXCR to the multiplex PCR reads. The data hold roughly 700,000 distinct CDR3 sequences, with roughly two fifths observed a single time. The specimen sequenced was peripheral blood. The receptors were sampled from an adult man with Graves' ophthalmopathy. Both conserved end residues are part of each CDR3. The order of the fields is clone size, V gene, J gene, CDR3 length, D gene, CDR3 DNA, CDR3 protein. The D gene is left open where the match is weak. Size values are once, few and many counts, or a class for expanded clones, and some rows have none.

clone_size: many
v_call: TRBV29-1
j_call: TRBJ2-5
cdr3_length: 13
d_call: -
cdr3_nt: TGCAGCGTGAAACCTAATCTCGGGGAGACCCAGTACTTC
cdr3_aa: CSVKPNLGETQYF

clone_size: few
v_call: TRBV10-3
j_call: TRBJ1-5
cdr3_length: 15
d_call: -
cdr3_nt: TGTGCCAGCAGCAAGGCGGGGTATAGCAATCAGCCCCAGCATTTT
cdr3_aa: CASSKAGYSNQPQHF

clone_size: few
v_call: TRBV14
j_call: TRBJ1-1
cdr3_length: 15
d_call: -
cdr3_nt: TGTGCCAGCAGCCAGTGGTTACAGGAGAACACTGAAGCTTTCTTT
cdr3_aa: CASSQWLQENTEAFF

clone_size: once
v_call: TRBV2
j_call: TRBJ1-2
cdr3_length: 14
d_call: -
cdr3_nt: TGTGCCAGCAGTGAAGCGGGGTGGGGGAATGGCTACACCTTC
cdr3_aa: CASSEAGWGNGYTF

clone_size: few
v_call: TRBV9
j_call: TRBJ1-5
cdr3_length: 15
d_call: -
cdr3_nt: TGTGCCAGCAGCGTAGCCCCGGATAGCAATCAGCCCCAGCATTTT
cdr3_aa: CASSVAPDSNQPQHF

clone_size: many
v_call: TRBV7-6
j_call: TRBJ2-7
cdr3_length: 17
d_call: TRBD1
cdr3_nt: TGTGCCAGCAGCTTAACTCCCCTGAGGACAGGCCCCTACGAGCAGTACTTC
cdr3_aa: CASSLTPLRTGPYEQYF

clone_size: many
v_call: TRBV25-1
j_call: TRBJ1-6
cdr3_length: 15
d_call: -
cdr3_nt: TGTGCCAGCAGTGAATACGGGCCAGCAAATTCACCCCTCCACTTT
cdr3_aa: CASSEYGPANSPLHF

clone_size: -
v_call: TRBV7-9
j_call: TRBJ1-1
cdr3_length: 15
d_call: -
cdr3_nt: TGTGCCAGCAGCTTATTTATCCAGCCTAACACTGAAGCTTTCTTT
cdr3_aa: CASSLFIQPNTEAFF

clone_size: -
v_call: TRBV11-2
j_call: TRBJ2-2
cdr3_length: 15
d_call: -
cdr3_nt: TGTGCCAGCAGGCCGGAGGTGGGGATTCCCGGGGAGCTGTTTTTT
cdr3_aa: CASRPEVGIPGELFF

clone_size: -
v_call: TRBV25-1
j_call: TRBJ1-1
cdr3_length: 12
d_call: -
cdr3_nt: TGTGCCAGCAGTGGCCTGAGCGCTGAAGCTTTCTTT
cdr3_aa: CASSGLSAEAFF

clone_size: -
v_call: TRBV7-2
j_call: TRBJ1-1
cdr3_length: 16
d_call: -
cdr3_nt: TGTGCCAGCAGCTTACGGTTGAGACAGAAGAACACTGAAGCTTTCTTT
cdr3_aa: CASSLRLRQKNTEAFF

clone_size: few
v_call: TRBV6-5
j_call: TRBJ2-5
cdr3_length: 12
d_call: -
cdr3_nt: TGTGCCAGCAGCCGGGACGGCGGCAAAGAGTACTTC
cdr3_aa: CASSRDGGKEYF

clone_size: many
v_call: TRBV10-3
j_call: TRBJ1-6
cdr3_length: 13
d_call: TRBD1
cdr3_nt: TGTGCCACCGGGACAGGGGTTAATTCACCCCTCCACTTT
cdr3_aa: CATGTGVNSPLHF

clone_size: many
v_call: TRBV19
j_call: TRBJ1-5
cdr3_length: 15
d_call: -
cdr3_nt: TGTGCCAGTAGTATATCCGAGGGGAGCAATCAGCCCCAGCATTTT
cdr3_aa: CASSISEGSNQPQHF

clone_size: few
v_call: TRBV12-3/TRBV12-4
j_call: TRBJ2-2
cdr3_length: 12
d_call: -
cdr3_nt: TGTGCCAGCAGAGTAGATGGCGGGGAGCTGTTTTTT
cdr3_aa: CASRVDGGELFF

clone_size: -
v_call: TRBV20-1
j_call: TRBJ1-2
cdr3_length: 12
d_call: TRBD1
cdr3_nt: TGCAGTGCTGGGGGACAGGGAAATCGCTACACCTTC
cdr3_aa: CSAGGQGNRYTF

clone_size: -
v_call: TRBV2
j_call: TRBJ1-6
cdr3_length: 14
d_call: -
cdr3_nt: TGTGCCAGCAGAGAGCGGGAAGGTAATTCACCCCTCCACTTT
cdr3_aa: CASREREGNSPLHF

clone_size: once
v_call: TRBV20-1
j_call: TRBJ2-3
cdr3_length: 15
d_call: -
cdr3_nt: TGCAGTGCTAGACCCCTAGCCGGGCAGAGGGATACGCAGTATTTT
cdr3_aa: CSARPLAGQRDTQYF

clone_size: many
v_call: TRBV10-3
j_call: TRBJ1-6
cdr3_length: 13
d_call: -
cdr3_nt: TGTGCCATCAGTGAGTCTGAGCGTTCACCCCTCCACTTT
cdr3_aa: CAISESERSPLHF

clone_size: few
v_call: TRBV2
j_call: TRBJ2-7
cdr3_length: 15
d_call: TRBD2
cdr3_nt: TGTGCCAGCAGCCCCCAACTAGCGGGAGGGCCCGAGCAGTACTTC
cdr3_aa: CASSPQLAGGPEQYF

clone_size: -
v_call: TRBV20-1
j_call: TRBJ2-5
cdr3_length: 12
d_call: TRBD1
cdr3_nt: TGCAGTGCGGGACAGGGAGAGGAGACCCAGTACTTC
cdr3_aa: CSAGQGEETQYF

clone_size: -
v_call: TRBV20-1
j_call: TRBJ1-2
cdr3_length: 15
d_call: TRBD1
cdr3_nt: TGCAGTGCTAGAAGCCCCGACAGGGTAGAAGTTGGCTACACCTTC
cdr3_aa: CSARSPDRVEVGYTF

clone_size: -
v_call: TRBV10-3
j_call: TRBJ2-7
cdr3_length: 16
d_call: TRBD2
cdr3_nt: TGTGCCATCAGTGACGGACTAGCGGGGAGCTCCTACGAGCAGTACTTC
cdr3_aa: CAISDGLAGSSYEQYF

clone_size: -
v_call: TRBV11-3
j_call: TRBJ2-2
cdr3_length: 16
d_call: -
cdr3_nt: TGTGCCAGCAGCTCCCCCTCTGCAGGCAGGACCGGGGAGCTGTTTTTT
cdr3_aa: CASSSPSAGRTGELFF

clone_size: once
v_call: TRBV7-2
j_call: TRBJ2-7
cdr3_length: 14
d_call: -
cdr3_nt: TGTGCCAGCAGCCAAGTTGGAGGGGGGGACGAGCAGTACTTC
cdr3_aa: CASSQVGGGDEQYF

clone_size: -
v_call: TRBV7-3
j_call: TRBJ1-2
cdr3_length: 15
d_call: TRBD1
cdr3_nt: TGTGCCAGCAGCTTAAACAGGGGGCGCGGCTATGGCTACACCTTC
cdr3_aa: CASSLNRGRGYGYTF

clone_size: many
v_call: TRBV9
j_call: TRBJ1-1
cdr3_length: 13
d_call: -
cdr3_nt: TGTGCCAGCAGCGACAGGGCCTCCCGGGAAGCTTTCTTT
cdr3_aa: CASSDRASREAFF

clone_size: -
v_call: TRBV5-1
j_call: TRBJ1-1
cdr3_length: 14
d_call: -
cdr3_nt: TGCGCCAGCAGCCGGGACAACCTGAACACTGAAGCTTTCTTT
cdr3_aa: CASSRDNLNTEAFF

clone_size: many
v_call: TRBV5-4
j_call: TRBJ1-2
cdr3_length: 14
d_call: -
cdr3_nt: TGTGCCAGCAGCCAGAACACGGATAACTATGGCTACACCTTC
cdr3_aa: CASSQNTDNYGYTF

clone_size: few
v_call: TRBV5-1
j_call: TRBJ2-5
cdr3_length: 15
d_call: -
cdr3_nt: TGCGCCAGCAGCCCGCCGACAGAACCTCAAGAGACCCAGTACTTC
cdr3_aa: CASSPPTEPQETQYF

clone_size: -
v_call: TRBV10-2
j_call: TRBJ2-7
cdr3_length: 16
d_call: -
cdr3_nt: TGCGCCAGCAGGGGCCCTACGACAGGAGCCACCTACGAGCAGTACTTC
cdr3_aa: CASRGPTTGATYEQYF

clone_size: -
v_call: TRBV10-3
j_call: TRBJ1-3
cdr3_length: 13
d_call: -
cdr3_nt: TGTGCCATCAGGGGGAGGTCTGGAAACACCATATATTTT
cdr3_aa: CAIRGRSGNTIYF

clone_size: few
v_call: TRBV7-8
j_call: TRBJ2-7
cdr3_length: 14
d_call: TRBD2
cdr3_nt: TGTGCCAGCAGCTTTTTTAGCGGGGGTTACGAGCAGTACTTC
cdr3_aa: CASSFFSGGYEQYF

clone_size: -
v_call: TRBV7-9
j_call: TRBJ2-3
cdr3_length: 15
d_call: TRBD1
cdr3_nt: TGTGCCAGCAGCTTCAACAGGGGGCACACAGATACGCAGTATTTT
cdr3_aa: CASSFNRGHTDTQYF

clone_size: once
v_call: TRBV20-1
j_call: TRBJ1-5
cdr3_length: 13
d_call: -
cdr3_nt: TGCAGTGCTAGCTCCCAGAGCAATCAGCCCCAGCATTTT
cdr3_aa: CSASSQSNQPQHF

clone_size: many
v_call: TRBV25-1
j_call: TRBJ1-6
cdr3_length: 14
d_call: -
cdr3_nt: TGTGCCAGCAGTCGAAACAGGGAGGTTTCACCCCTCCACTTT
cdr3_aa: CASSRNREVSPLHF

clone_size: -
v_call: TRBV20-1
j_call: TRBJ2-2
cdr3_length: 13
d_call: -
cdr3_nt: TGCAGTGCCAGGGACGCGAACACCGGGGAGCTGTTTTTT
cdr3_aa: CSARDANTGELFF

clone_size: -
v_call: TRBV2
j_call: TRBJ2-7
cdr3_length: 16
d_call: TRBD2
cdr3_nt: TGTGCCAGCAGCCCGATGCGGGAGGGCCTGTCCTACGAGCAGTACTTC
cdr3_aa: CASSPMREGLSYEQYF

clone_size: -
v_call: TRBV20-1
j_call: TRBJ2-5
cdr3_length: 16
d_call: -
cdr3_nt: TGCAGTGCTAGAGGCCCAGGGGGGAGTTTCCAAGAGACCCAGTACTTC
cdr3_aa: CSARGPGGSFQETQYF

clone_size: -
v_call: TRBV6-4
j_call: TRBJ2-5
cdr3_length: 14
d_call: TRBD1
cdr3_nt: TGTGCCAGCACCAGAGGGACAGATCAAGAGACCCAGTACTTC
cdr3_aa: CASTRGTDQETQYF

clone_size: few
v_call: TRBV7-2
j_call: TRBJ1-5
cdr3_length: 15
d_call: TRBD1
cdr3_nt: TGTGCCTGGACCCAGGGGGGCCATAGCAATCAGCCCCAGCATTTT
cdr3_aa: CAWTQGGHSNQPQHF

clone_size: many
v_call: TRBV9
j_call: TRBJ1-2
cdr3_length: 14
d_call: -
cdr3_nt: TGTGCCAGCAGCGTAGTTGCCAAGGGATATGGCTACACCTTC
cdr3_aa: CASSVVAKGYGYTF

clone_size: few
v_call: TRBV14
j_call: TRBJ1-1
cdr3_length: 16
d_call: -
cdr3_nt: TGTGCCAGCAGCCAAGATTTTAACAGCATGAACACTGAAGCTTTCTTT
cdr3_aa: CASSQDFNSMNTEAFF

clone_size: many
v_call: TRBV20-1
j_call: TRBJ1-5
cdr3_length: 12
d_call: -
cdr3_nt: TGCAGTGCTAGAGCTACAGGTCTGCCCCAGCATTTT
cdr3_aa: CSARATGLPQHF

clone_size: -
v_call: TRBV10-3
j_call: TRBJ2-7
cdr3_length: 15
d_call: TRBD1
cdr3_nt: TGTGCCAGCAGGGCCAGGACAGGACTTTTCGACGAGCAGTACTTC
cdr3_aa: CASRARTGLFDEQYF

clone_size: few
v_call: TRBV9
j_call: TRBJ1-6
cdr3_length: 15
d_call: -
cdr3_nt: TGTGCCAGCAGTTATGGGGCACAGGGAAAATCACCCCTCCACTTT
cdr3_aa: CASSYGAQGKSPLHF